These 26 T cell receptor beta chains share one sample of origin, sequenced in a study of long-term antiretroviral therapy in people with HIV. At survey level, the immunoSEQ assay was run in its v3.0 version. TCRdb's copy holds only in-frame clones and misses some; the assay was immunoSEQ multiplex PCR. The sample includes approximately 31,000 clones, over 70% of them seen just once. This sample comprised unsorted PBMCs, obtained 3.1 years after starting antiretroviral therapy. Receptors were obtained from a woman in her 50s with HIV.

The chain carries TRBV18 and TRBJ2-7, with D tentatively TRBD1 or TRBD2 (5 bases each). Trimming took 4 bases from V and 3 from J, leaving 10 bases between them. The CDR3 sequence is 13 residues long. Germline V gene sequence: CDR1 KGHSH, CDR2 LQKENI. The CDR3: CASSRGADYEQYV. The CDR3 DNA sequence: TGTGCCAGCTCACGAGGGGCGGACTACGAGCAGTACGTC.

J is TRBJ1-1 and V is TRBV2; D uncertain. This CDR3 is built from 14 residues. Germline V gives CDR1 SNHLY, CDR2 FYNNEI. Trimming cost V 6 bases and J 0 bases, with 11 bases left between them. Here the CDR3 reads CASSQGIMNTEAFF. The CDR3 bases are TGTGCCAGCAGCCAAGGGATCATGAACACTGAAGCTTTCTTT.

The chain uses TRBV19 and TRBJ2-7, with 13 bases that match TRBD2. CDR3 length: 17 amino acids. Germline V gene data show CDR1 as LNHDA and CDR2 as SQIVND (reference sequence). The J segment lost 5 bases and the V segment lost 4 bases, leaving 11 bases of the junction unmatched. CDR3 bases: TGTGCCAGTAGTAATCCCGGGACTAGCGGGGACAAGGACGAGCAGTACTTC. This encodes CASSNPGTSGDKDEQYF.

The chain combines TRBV19 with TRBJ2-5; the D is unclear. With 2 bases removed from V and 5 bases from J, the gap between germline ends came to 9 bases. CDR1 and CDR2 (germline): LNHDA, SQIVND (reference sequence). The CDR3 is 13 amino acids. The CDR3 is CASSIMGAETQYF. The CDR3 bases are TGTGCCAGTAGTATAATGGGCGCGGAGACCCAGTACTTC.

This clone was observed a few times. The chain carries TRBV27 and TRBJ2-7; D ambiguous. Deletions cut 2 bases from V and 4 bases from J, with 12 bases between. CDR3 length equals 14 residues. The germline V gene has CDR1 MNHEY and CDR2 SMNVEV (reference sequence). CDR3: CASSLVDGPYEQYF. The CDR3 nucleotides read TGTGCCAGCAGTTTAGTAGACGGTCCTTACGAGCAGTACTTC.

The chain has TRBV5-8 and TRBJ1-1; 9 nucleotides align to TRBD1. In germline, CDR1 is SGHTS, CDR2 YDEGEE. With V trimmed by 3 bases and J by 0 bases, 6 bases remained unmatched. This CDR3 has 16 amino acids. The CDR3 coding sequence is TGTGCCAGCAGCTCCGGACAGGGGCTACTGAACACTGAAGCTTTCTTT. Encoded protein: CASSSGQGLLNTEAFF.

This clone has a handful of counts. The CDR3 protein is CSVERGKGYEQYF. The DNA for the CDR3 is TGCAGCGTTGAACGGGGTAAGGGGTACGAGCAGTACTTC. The chain has TRBV29-1 and TRBJ2-7; D tentatively reads TRBD1 or TRBD2 (5 bases each). V lost 2 bases to trimming and J lost 4 bases, with 12 bases between them. Germline loops: CDR1 SQVTM, CDR2 ANQGSEA. The CDR3 has 13 residues.

The chain joins TRBV20-1 to TRBJ2-1, with D unresolved. Per the germline V gene, CDR1 is DFQATT and CDR2 is SNEGSKA (reference sequence). The CDR3 has 11 amino acids. Between the trimmed V and J ends, which lost 0 bases and 5 bases, there was a span of 2 bases. The CDR3 DNA is TGCAGTGCTAGAGAAGACAATGAGCAGTTCTTC. Its protein is CSAREDNEQFF.

This chain uses TRBV20-1 with TRBJ2-4; D gene uncertain. Trimming shortened V by 7 bases and J by 7 bases, and 5 bases separated the two germline ends. The CDR3 runs to 9 residues. The germline gives CDR1 DFQATT, CDR2 SNEGSKA (reference sequence). CDR3 in amino acids: CSDPNIQYF. The DNA of the CDR3 is TGCAGTGATCCGAACATTCAGTACTTC.

The chain couples TRBV29-1 to TRBJ2-5, with D possibly matching TRBD1 (6 bases). The CDR3 is 13 amino acids. From germline, CDR1 is SQVTM and CDR2 ANQGSEA. The V and J ends lost 4 bases and 5 bases respectively, with 14 bases between them. The CDR3 nucleotides read TGCAGCGTTGGTGGGGGCGACGGGGAGACCCAGTACTTC. It encodes CSVGGGDGETQYF.

The J gene is TRBJ1-1, the V gene TRBV7-3, with 9 positions matching TRBD1. The CDR3 extends over 14 amino acids. CDR1 SGHTA and CDR2 FQGTGA come from the germline V gene. The ends lost 4 bases at V and 6 bases at J; junction bases unmatched: 6. The CDR3 reads CASSYTGGVAEAFF. The CDR3 DNA is TGTGCCAGCAGCTATACAGGGGGCGTTGCTGAAGCTTTCTTT.

V is TRBV5-5 and J is TRBJ2-7; no clear D gene. This CDR3 spans 14 amino acids. The V gene's germline CDR1 is SGHKS and CDR2 YYEKEE (reference sequence). The ends were cut back, 0 bases at V and 4 bases at J, with 11 bases in the middle. In DNA, the CDR3 is TGTGCCAGCAGCTTGGAAGGCAGGCCTTACGAGCAGTACGTC. It encodes CASSLEGRPYEQYV.

The chain has TRBV6-1 and TRBJ2-7; D is uncertain. CDR1 is MNHNS, CDR2 SASEGT, per germline. This CDR3 has 13 residues. Trimming shortened V by 3 bases and J by 9 bases, and 15 bases separated the two germline ends. CDR3 bases: TGTGCCAGCAGTGACCGGGTCACTCTTTTGCAGTACGTC. It is translated as CASSDRVTLLQYV.

The chain recombines TRBV6-5 with TRBJ2-5; D remains unclear. V was shortened by 5 bases and J by 4 bases, with 5 bases between the two germline ends. The CDR3 loop spans 11 amino acids. The V gene's germline CDR1 is MNHEY and CDR2 SVGAGI. The CDR3 is CASSTTETQYF. The CDR3 DNA reads TGTGCCAGCAGTACCACAGAGACCCAGTACTTC.

The CDR3 reads CASSLWARGRDSPLHF. The CDR3 DNA reads as TGTGCCAGCAGCTTATGGGCCAGGGGGCGAGATTCACCCCTCCACTTT. This sequence joins TRBV11-2 and TRBJ1-6; 8 bases map to TRBD1. CDR1 SGHAT and CDR2 FQNNGV come from the germline V gene. The CDR3 covers 16 residues. The ends lost 2 bases at V and 8 bases at J; junction bases unmatched: 8.

The chain carries TRBV20-1 and TRBJ2-4; D is undetermined. With 7 bases removed from V and 5 bases from J, the gap between germline ends came to 9 bases. This CDR3 spans 11 amino acids. Germline V CDR1 and CDR2: DFQATT, SNEGSKA (reference sequence). The CDR3, as DNA: TGCAGTGGATTCGACCAAAACATTCAGTACTTC. It yields the protein CSGFDQNIQYF.

This clone was picked up one time. The chain employs TRBV28 and TRBJ1-2; no clear D gene. V lost 4 bases and J 1 base, leaving 4 bases between the germline ends. Germline V lookup: CDR1 MDHEN, CDR2 SYDVKM. The CDR3 runs to 12 residues. The DNA for the CDR3 is TGTGCCAGCAGTTCAAATAACTATGGCTACACCTTC. Protein: CASSSNNYGYTF.

The chain is built from TRBV4-2 and TRBJ2-7; 12 nucleotides align to TRBD2. After removal of 0 bases from V and 2 bases from J, the junction contained 5 bases not matched to a gene. The CDR3 is 17 residues long. Germline V gene data show CDR1 as LGHNA and CDR2 as YNFKEQ. The CDR3 reads CASSQDTASGGAYEQYF. The CDR3 DNA sequence: TGTGCCAGCAGCCAAGATACGGCTAGCGGGGGGGCCTACGAGCAGTACTTC.

This clone came up once. The chain employs TRBV27 and TRBJ2-1, with 7 bases matching TRBD2. CDR1 is MNHEY, CDR2 SMNVEV, per germline (reference sequence). The CDR3 covers 16 residues. With V trimmed by 5 bases and J by 9 bases, 16 bases remained unmatched. CDR3 region: CASSTRAGIRVGEQFF. The CDR3 region has the DNA TGTGCCAGCAGTACCCGAGCGGGGATCCGGGTGGGTGAGCAGTTCTTC.

This clone was observed a single time. This chain joins TRBV10-3 and TRBJ1-1, with 7 nucleotides matching TRBD1. The CDR3 has 14 residues. Germline CDR1 is ENHRY and CDR2 is SYGVKD. V dropped 6 bases and J dropped 4; count of bases not matched to a gene: 8. CDR3 sequence reads: CAISTADRVTEAFF. The CDR3 bases are TGTGCCATCAGCACTGCAGACAGGGTCACTGAAGCTTTCTTT.

The V and J genes are TRBV27 and TRBJ2-3; TRBD1 matches 7 bases. This CDR3 has 16 residues. Looked up from germline, CDR1 is MNHEY and CDR2 is SMNVEV (reference sequence). Trimming took 3 bases from V and 0 from J; bases not matched to a gene: 6. The CDR3 coding sequence is TGTGCCAGCAGTTTGTTCGGGACAGTAAGCACAGATACGCAGTATTTT. It translates to CASSLFGTVSTDTQYF.

V usage is TRBV7-9 and J usage is TRBJ2-5; tentatively, D is TRBD2 (5 bases). Germline values: CDR1 SEHNR, CDR2 FQNEAQ (reference sequence). With 8 bases removed from V and 0 bases from J, the gap between germline ends came to 16 bases. This CDR3 has 15 amino acids. For the CDR3, the DNA is TGTGCCAGCGACGGGTATCGGACTGACCAAGAGACCCAGTACTTC. Translating gives CASDGYRTDQETQYF.

The chain carries TRBV5-6 and TRBJ2-7, with 12 bases lining up with TRBD1. This CDR3 is 14 amino acids long. Germline V gene lookup returns CDR1 SGHDT and CDR2 YYEEEE. J was trimmed by 6 bases and V by 6 bases; bases with no gene match: 7. The CDR3 DNA follows: TGTGCCAGCACCGGGGACAGGGGGCTGGGCGAGCAGTACTTC. The encoded protein is CASTGDRGLGEQYF.

The chain employs TRBV19 and TRBJ2-2; 10 bases map to TRBD1. Germline assignment: CDR1 LNHDA and CDR2 SQIVND (reference sequence). CDR3 length equals 16 residues. V lost 3 bases and J lost 6; bases outside the gene matches: 7. CDR3 loop: CASSIGQGVGPGELFF. As DNA, the CDR3 is TGTGCCAGTAGTATCGGACAGGGGGTCGGGCCCGGGGAGCTGTTTTTT.

This clone was observed a handful of times. The chain couples TRBV18 to TRBJ2-3, with D unclear. The V and J ends lost 2 bases and 6 bases respectively, with 3 bases between them. The CDR3 covers 11 residues. The germline CDR1 and CDR2 sequences are KGHSH and LQKENI. The CDR3 DNA sequence: TGTGCCAGCTCACCAGCGGATACGCAGTATTTT. Its protein is CASSPADTQYF. The whole variable domain, remainder taken from reference TRBV18 and TRBJ2-3, is NAGVMQNPRHLVRRRGQEARLRCSPMKGHSHVYWYRQLPEEGLKFMVYLQKENIIDESGMPKERFSAEFPKEGPSILRIQQVVRGDSAAYFCASSPADTQYFGPGTRLTVL.

V gene TRBV27 combines with J gene TRBJ2-6; tentatively, D is TRBD1 (5 bases). The CDR3 has 17 residues. CDR1 and CDR2 from the germline V gene are MNHEY and SMNVEV (reference sequence). Trimming took off 0 bases at V and 0 bases at J, with 9 bases between the two ends. The CDR3 coding sequence is TGTGCCAGCAGTTTATCGACAGTCATCTCTGGGGCCAACGTCCTGACTTTC. Protein product: CASSLSTVISGANVLTF.